Described below is a single TCR beta chain sequence and its context. The data belong to a study of blood T cell repertoires in COVID-19. Researchers sorted participants into cohorts using their self-reported clinical history. Symptom resolution, clearance, or two negative PCRs marked donors in Cohort 3 as recovered. Authors' analysis steps: The assay estimated nucleated cells by amplifying reference gene primers. Assay: immunoSEQ multiplex PCR; the TCRdb copy retains only in-frame clones and omits some. V, J and clone size were drawn from that table, and D and trimming were deduced from the DNA. In the table there are around 300,000 clones, 80% to 95% of which are singletons. The CDR3 consists of 14 residues. The junction had 5 bases not matched to a gene; V was cut back by 6 bases and J by 6 bases. Germline lookup yields CDR1 MNHEY and CDR2 SVGAGI.

The TCR originated in a woman aged 25 to 39 who had recovered from COVID-19. The chain recombines TRBV6-5 with TRBJ1-5, with 10 bases aligning to TRBD1. Sequenced material: PBMCs or T cells enriched from blood (not recorded which). The CDR3 loop is CASRSGTGVQPQHF. The CDR3 DNA reads as TGTGCCAGCAGGTCCGGGACAGGGGTTCAGCCCCAGCATTTT.